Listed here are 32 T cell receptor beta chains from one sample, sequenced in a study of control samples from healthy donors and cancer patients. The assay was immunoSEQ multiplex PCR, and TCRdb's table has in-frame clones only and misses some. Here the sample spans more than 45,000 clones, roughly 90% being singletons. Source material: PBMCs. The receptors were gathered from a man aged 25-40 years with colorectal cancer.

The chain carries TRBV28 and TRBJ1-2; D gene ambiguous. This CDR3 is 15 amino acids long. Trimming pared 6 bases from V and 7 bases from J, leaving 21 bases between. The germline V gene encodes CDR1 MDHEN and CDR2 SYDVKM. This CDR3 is CASSSQSYSPFGYTF. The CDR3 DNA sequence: TGTGCCAGCAGCTCTCAGTCCTACTCCCCTTTTGGCTACACCTTC.

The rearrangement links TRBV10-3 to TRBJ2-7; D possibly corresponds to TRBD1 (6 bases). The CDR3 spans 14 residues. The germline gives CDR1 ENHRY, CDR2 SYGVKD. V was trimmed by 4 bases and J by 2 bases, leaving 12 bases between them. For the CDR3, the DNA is TGTGCCATCAGTGGGAACAGGGTGCCCTACGAGCAGTACTTC. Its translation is CAISGNRVPYEQYF.

Written as DNA, the CDR3 is TGTGCCAGCAGTTACCCCGACAGAAGCTCCTACAATGAGCAGTTCTTC. Amino acids: CASSYPDRSSYNEQFF. V gene TRBV6-6 combines with J gene TRBJ2-1, with TRBD1 as a possible D gene (5 bases). CDR3 length equals 16 residues. Trimming stripped 2 bases from V and 0 bases from J, with 11 bases between. From germline, CDR1 is MNHNY and CDR2 SVGAGI (reference sequence).

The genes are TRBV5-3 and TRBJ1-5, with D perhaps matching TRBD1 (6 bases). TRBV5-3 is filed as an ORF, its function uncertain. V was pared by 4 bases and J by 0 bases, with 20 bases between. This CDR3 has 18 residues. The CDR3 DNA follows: TGTGCCAGAAGCGGGCTAAACAGGGTTCCCTCTAGCAATCAGCCCCAGCATTTT. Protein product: CARSGLNRVPSSNQPQHF.

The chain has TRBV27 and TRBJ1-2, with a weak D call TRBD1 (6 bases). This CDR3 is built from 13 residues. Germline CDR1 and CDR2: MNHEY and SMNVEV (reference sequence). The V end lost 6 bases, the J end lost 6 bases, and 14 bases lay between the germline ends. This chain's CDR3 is CASSEQGQDGYTF. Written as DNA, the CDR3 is TGTGCCAGCAGCGAGCAGGGGCAGGATGGCTACACCTTC.

The CDR3 bases are TGTGCCAGCAGCGTAGATCCCGGGCAGGGGGGCTATGGCTACACCTTC. It codes for CASSVDPGQGGYGYTF. V gene TRBV9 combines with J gene TRBJ1-2; 7 bases fit TRBD1. V lost 0 bases to trimming and J lost 4 bases; unmatched junction nucleotides: 9. Germline CDR1 SGDLS, CDR2 YYNGEE. The CDR3 consists of 16 residues. The whole variable domain, remainder taken from reference TRBV9 and TRBJ1-2, is DSGVTQTPKHLITATGQRVTLRCSPRSGDLSVYWYQQSLDQGLQFLIQYYNGEERAKGNILERFSAQQFPDLHSELNLSSLELGDSALYFCASSVDPGQGGYGYTFGSGTRLTVV.

In nucleotides, the CDR3 is TGTGCCAGCAGTTTATCCCCGATAATGAACACTGAAGCTTTCTTT. Its translation: CASSLSPIMNTEAFF. The gene calls are TRBV27 and TRBJ1-1; D ambiguous. The V end lost 0 bases, the J end lost 0 bases, and 8 bases lay between the germline ends. The CDR3 is 15 residues long. The germline gives CDR1 MNHEY, CDR2 SMNVEV (reference sequence).

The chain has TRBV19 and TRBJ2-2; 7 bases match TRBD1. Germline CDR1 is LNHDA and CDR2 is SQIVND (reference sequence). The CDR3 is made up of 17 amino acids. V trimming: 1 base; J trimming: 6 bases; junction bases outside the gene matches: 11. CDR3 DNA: TGTGCCAGTAGTATAGCGGGATCAGGGGGTATGGCCGGGGAGCTGTTTTTT. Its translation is CASSIAGSGGMAGELFF.

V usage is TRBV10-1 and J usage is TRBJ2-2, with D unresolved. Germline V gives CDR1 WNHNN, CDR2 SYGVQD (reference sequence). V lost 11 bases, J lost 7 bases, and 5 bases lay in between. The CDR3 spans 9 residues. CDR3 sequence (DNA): TGCGCCGGTAACGGGGAGCTGTTTTTT. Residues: CAGNGELFF.

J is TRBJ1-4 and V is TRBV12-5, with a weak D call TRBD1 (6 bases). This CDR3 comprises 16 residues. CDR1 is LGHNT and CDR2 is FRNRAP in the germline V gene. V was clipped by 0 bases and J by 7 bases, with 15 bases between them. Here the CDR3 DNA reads TGTGCTAGTGGTTTGGTACTTAACAGGGAACTTGAAAAACTGTTTTTT. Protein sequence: CASGLVLNRELEKLFF. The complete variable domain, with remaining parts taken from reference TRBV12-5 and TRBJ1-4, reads DARVTQTPRHKVTEMGQEVTMRCQPILGHNTVFWYRQTMMQGLELLAYFRNRAPLDDSGMPKDRFSAEMPDATLATLKIQPSEPRDSAVYFCASGLVLNRELEKLFFGSGTQLSVL.

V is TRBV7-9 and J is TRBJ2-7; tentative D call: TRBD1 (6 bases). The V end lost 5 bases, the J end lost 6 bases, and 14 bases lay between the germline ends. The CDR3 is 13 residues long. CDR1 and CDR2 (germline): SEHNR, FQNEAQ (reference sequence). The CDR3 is CASSRDRMGEQYV. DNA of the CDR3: TGTGCCAGCAGCCGCGACAGGATGGGCGAGCAGTACGTC.

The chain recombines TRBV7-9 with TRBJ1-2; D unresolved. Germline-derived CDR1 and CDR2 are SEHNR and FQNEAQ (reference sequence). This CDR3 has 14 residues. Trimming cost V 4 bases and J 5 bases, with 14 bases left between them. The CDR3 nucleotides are TGTGCCAGCAGCTCGTATCGGACGGCTTATGGCTACACCTTC. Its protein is CASSSYRTAYGYTF.

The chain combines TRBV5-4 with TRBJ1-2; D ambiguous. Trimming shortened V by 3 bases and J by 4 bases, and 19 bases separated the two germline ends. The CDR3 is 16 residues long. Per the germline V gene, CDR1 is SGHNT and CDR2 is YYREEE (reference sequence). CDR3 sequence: CASSSAWTEPSYGYTF. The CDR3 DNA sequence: TGTGCCAGCAGCTCTGCATGGACGGAACCATCCTATGGCTACACCTTC.

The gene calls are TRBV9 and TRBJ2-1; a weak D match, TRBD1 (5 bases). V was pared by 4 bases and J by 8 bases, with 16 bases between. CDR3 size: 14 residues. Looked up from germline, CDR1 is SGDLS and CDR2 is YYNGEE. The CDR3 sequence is CASSMAGLQDEQFF. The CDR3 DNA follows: TGTGCCAGCAGCATGGCAGGGCTTCAGGATGAGCAGTTCTTC. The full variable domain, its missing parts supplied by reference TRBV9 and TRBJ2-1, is DSGVTQTPKHLITATGQRVTLRCSPRSGDLSVYWYQQSLDQGLQFLIQYYNGEERAKGNILERFSAQQFPDLHSELNLSSLELGDSALYFCASSMAGLQDEQFFGPGTRLTVL.

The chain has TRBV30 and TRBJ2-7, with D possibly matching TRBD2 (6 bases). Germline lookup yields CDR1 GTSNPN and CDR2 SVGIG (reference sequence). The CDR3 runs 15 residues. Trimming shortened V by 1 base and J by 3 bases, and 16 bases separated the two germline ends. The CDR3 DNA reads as TGTGCCTGGAGTGCCGGAGGAGGCGGGATCTACGAGCAGTACTTC. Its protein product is CAWSAGGGGIYEQYF.

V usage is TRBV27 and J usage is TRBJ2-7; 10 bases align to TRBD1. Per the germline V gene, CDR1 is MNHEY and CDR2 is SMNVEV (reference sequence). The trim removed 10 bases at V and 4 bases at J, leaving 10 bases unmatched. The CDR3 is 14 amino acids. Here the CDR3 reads CATSGTGAMYEQYF. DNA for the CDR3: TGTGCCACCTCCGGGACAGGGGCGATGTACGAGCAGTACTTC.

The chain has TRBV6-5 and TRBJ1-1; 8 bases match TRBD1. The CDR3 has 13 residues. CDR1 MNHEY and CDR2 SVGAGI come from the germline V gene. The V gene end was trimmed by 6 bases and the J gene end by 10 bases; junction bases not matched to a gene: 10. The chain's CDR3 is CASSHEEDRAAFF. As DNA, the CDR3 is TGTGCCAGCAGCCACGAGGAGGACAGGGCAGCTTTCTTT.

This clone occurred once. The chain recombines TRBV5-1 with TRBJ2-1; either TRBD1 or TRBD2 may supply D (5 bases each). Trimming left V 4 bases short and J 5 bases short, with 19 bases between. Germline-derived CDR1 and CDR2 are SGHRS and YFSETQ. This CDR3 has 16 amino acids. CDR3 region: CASSTVRGSRNNEQFF. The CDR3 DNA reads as TGCGCCAGCAGCACGGTGAGGGGATCCAGGAACAATGAGCAGTTCTTC.

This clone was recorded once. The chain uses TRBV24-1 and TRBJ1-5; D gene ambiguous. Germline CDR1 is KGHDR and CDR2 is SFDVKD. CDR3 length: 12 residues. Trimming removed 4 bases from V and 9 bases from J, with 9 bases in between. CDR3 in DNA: TGTGCCACCAGTGACAGAGGCCTGCCCCAGCATTTT. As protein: CATSDRGLPQHF.

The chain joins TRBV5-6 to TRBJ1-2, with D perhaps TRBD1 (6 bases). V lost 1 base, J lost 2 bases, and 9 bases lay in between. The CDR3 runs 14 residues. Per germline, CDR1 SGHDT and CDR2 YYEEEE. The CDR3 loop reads CASSLTGFNYGYTF. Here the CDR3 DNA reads TGTGCCAGCAGCTTGACAGGGTTCAACTATGGCTACACCTTC.

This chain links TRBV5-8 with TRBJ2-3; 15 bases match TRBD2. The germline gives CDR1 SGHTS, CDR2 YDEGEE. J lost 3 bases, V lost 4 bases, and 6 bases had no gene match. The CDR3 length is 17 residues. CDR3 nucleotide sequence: TGTGCCAGCAGCCAAGGGACTAGCGGGGGGTCGACAGATACGCAGTATTTT. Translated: CASSQGTSGGSTDTQYF.

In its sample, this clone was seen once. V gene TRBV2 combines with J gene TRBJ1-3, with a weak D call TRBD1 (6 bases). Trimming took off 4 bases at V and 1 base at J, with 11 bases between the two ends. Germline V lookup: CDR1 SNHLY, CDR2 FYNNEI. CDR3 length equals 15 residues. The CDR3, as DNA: TGTGCCAGCAGTGGATTCGACAGGTCTGGAAACACCATATATTTT. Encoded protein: CASSGFDRSGNTIYF. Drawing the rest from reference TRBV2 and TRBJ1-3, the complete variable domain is EPEVTQTPSHQVTQMGQEVILRCVPISNHLYFYWYRQILGQKVEFLVSFYNNEISEKSEIFDDQFSVERPDGSNFTLKIRSTKLEDSAMYFCASSGFDRSGNTIYFGEGSWLTVV.

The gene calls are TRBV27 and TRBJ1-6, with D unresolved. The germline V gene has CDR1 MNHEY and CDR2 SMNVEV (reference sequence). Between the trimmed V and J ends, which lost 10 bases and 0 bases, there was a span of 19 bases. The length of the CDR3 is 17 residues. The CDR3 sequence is CATDALSWSSYNSPLHF. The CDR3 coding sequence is TGTGCCACCGACGCCCTCTCCTGGAGCTCCTATAATTCACCCCTCCACTTT.

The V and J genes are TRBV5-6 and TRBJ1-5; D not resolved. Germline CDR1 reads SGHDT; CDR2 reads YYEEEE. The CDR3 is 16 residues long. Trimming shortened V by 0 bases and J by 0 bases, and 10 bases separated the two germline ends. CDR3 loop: CASSLENGDSNQPQHF. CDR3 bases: TGTGCCAGCAGCTTGGAGAACGGAGATAGCAATCAGCCCCAGCATTTT.

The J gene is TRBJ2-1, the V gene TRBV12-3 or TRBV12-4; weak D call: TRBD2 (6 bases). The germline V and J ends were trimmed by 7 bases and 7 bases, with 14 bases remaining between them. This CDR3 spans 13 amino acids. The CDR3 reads CASTPPGANEQFF. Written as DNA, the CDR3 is TGTGCCAGCACCCCTCCGGGAGCGAATGAGCAGTTCTTC.

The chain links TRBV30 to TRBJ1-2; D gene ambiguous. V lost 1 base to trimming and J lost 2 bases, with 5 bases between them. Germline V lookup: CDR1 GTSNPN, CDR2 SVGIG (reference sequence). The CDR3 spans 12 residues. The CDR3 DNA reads TGTGCCTGGAGTGGTGGCAACTATGGCTACACCTTC. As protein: CAWSGGNYGYTF.

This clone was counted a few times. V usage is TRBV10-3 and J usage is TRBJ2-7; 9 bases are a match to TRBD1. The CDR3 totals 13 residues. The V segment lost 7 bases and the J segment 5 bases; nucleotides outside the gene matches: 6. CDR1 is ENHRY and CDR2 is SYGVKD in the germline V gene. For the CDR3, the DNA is TGTGCCATCAAAGGGACAGGGATTGACGAGCAGTACGTC. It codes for CAIKGTGIDEQYV.

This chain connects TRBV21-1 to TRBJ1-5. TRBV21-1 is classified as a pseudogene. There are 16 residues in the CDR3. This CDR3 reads CASSWQVSGFNQPQHF. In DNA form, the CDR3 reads TGTGCCAGCAGCTGGCAGGTCTCGGGGTTCAATCAGCCCCAGCATTTT.

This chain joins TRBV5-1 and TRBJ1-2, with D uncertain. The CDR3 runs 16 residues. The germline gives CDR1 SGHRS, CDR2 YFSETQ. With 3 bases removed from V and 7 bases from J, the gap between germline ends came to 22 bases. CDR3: CASSYSPGSSLGGYTF. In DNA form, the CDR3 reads TGCGCCAGCAGCTATTCGCCGGGTTCCTCATTGGGTGGCTACACCTTC.

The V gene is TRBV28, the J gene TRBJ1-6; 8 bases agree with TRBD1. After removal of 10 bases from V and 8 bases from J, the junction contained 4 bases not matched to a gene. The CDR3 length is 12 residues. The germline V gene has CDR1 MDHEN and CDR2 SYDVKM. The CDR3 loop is CAIQGVYSPLHF. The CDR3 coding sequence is TGTGCCATACAGGGGGTATATTCACCCCTCCACTTT.

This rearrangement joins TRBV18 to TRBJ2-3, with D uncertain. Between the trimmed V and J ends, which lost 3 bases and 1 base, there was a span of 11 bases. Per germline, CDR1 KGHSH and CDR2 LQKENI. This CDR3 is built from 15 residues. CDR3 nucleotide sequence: TGTGCCAGCTCACCGGAGAGACTTGGCACAGATACGCAGTATTTT. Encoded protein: CASSPERLGTDTQYF.

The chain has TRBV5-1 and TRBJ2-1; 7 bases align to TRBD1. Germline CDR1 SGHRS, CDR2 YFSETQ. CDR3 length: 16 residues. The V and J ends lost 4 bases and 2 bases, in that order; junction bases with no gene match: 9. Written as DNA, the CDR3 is TGCGCCAGCAGCACGTCTACAGGGGTAACCTACAATGAGCAGTTCTTC. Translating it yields CASSTSTGVTYNEQFF.